This T cell receptor (beta chain) was documented in a study of response to subunit inactivated influenza vaccine. TCRdb analysed the RT-PCR reads with MiXCR anew, one entry per CDR3 protein. Of 200,000 to 300,000 distinct CDR3 sequences detected, about 12% appear once; the ten largest clones hold 7.8%. To note about this clonotype: Its antigen is still unknown.

Study-level results: Researchers suggested that each seasonal influenza vaccination recruits few new T cells.

This receptor was identified in a man aged 45 to 65 who received an inactivated influenza vaccine. This sample comprised non-naive T cells sorted from PBMCs, obtained less than 15 days before vaccination.

In DNA form, the CDR3 reads TGCGCCAGCAGCTGGGGGAGGGGGCGAGATGAAAAACTGTTTTTT. It encodes CASSWGRGRDEKLFF. This chain links TRBV5-1 with TRBJ1-4; 7 nucleotides align to TRBD1. Per germline, CDR1 SGHRS and CDR2 YFSETQ. CDR3 length equals 15 residues. J gave up 6 bases and V 3 bases, and 8 bases lay outside the gene matches.